This entry features one T cell receptor beta chain sequence. Per-sample yields of isolated PBMCs were at least 6 million. These data are taken from a study of blood T cells in healthy people across ages. It was with a sample-barcoded 5' primer and a J-beta primer mix that a second PCR of roughly 7 to 12 cycles was run. TCRdb reprocessed the 5' RACE reads via MiXCR and lists one record per CDR3 protein. The sample lists 1.5 million to 2 million distinct CDR3 sequences; 49% were seen once. Germline assignment: CDR1 DFQATT and CDR2 SNEGSKA (reference sequence). The CDR3 contains 11 residues. V dropped 5 bases and J dropped 5 bases, with 9 bases sitting between them.

The clonotype comes from a woman in her thirties or forties in good health. This chain connects TRBV20-1 to TRBJ2-5; D gene uncertain. Sequencing was carried out using blood. DNA of the CDR3: TGCAGTGCTGGGCGGCGGGAGACCCAGTACTTC. It specifies CSAGRRETQYF.